This TCR beta chain originates from a study of OX40 agonist ivuxolimab in advanced cancers. Notes on the research overall: The costimulatory receptor OX40 (CD134) was targeted by ivuxolimab, a fully human IgG2 agonistic monoclonal antibody. Intravenous ivuxolimab was administered to patients every 2 weeks at six dose levels: 0.01, 0.1, 0.3, 1.5, 3 and 10 mg/kg. Among the approximately 50 dose-escalation patients, about 20 had hepatocellular carcinoma, about 15 melanoma, 9 renal cell carcinoma and 9 head and neck cancer. A male proportion of nearly 85% and a mean age of 60 years, ranging from roughly 23 to 90, were recorded for the dose-escalation cohort. Prior anti-PD-1, anti-PD-L1 or anti-CTLA-4 therapy was permitted, and checkpoint inhibitors had been received by around 39% of dose-escalation patients. Partial responses occurred in three dose-escalation patients, of whom one had hepatocellular carcinoma and two had cutaneous melanoma. The point of sequencing TCRbeta in the periphery was to test whether ivuxolimab changed TCR sequence diversity and drove clonal T-cell expansion. The monotherapy dose-escalation portion (N ≈ 56 patients) of the phase I ivuxolimab trial is reported in the paper. Overall study results and their limits: Low levels of normalized T-cell clonal expansion were also seen in some nonresponding patients. In partial responders in the 0.1-3.0 mg/kg groups, normalized peripheral clonal expansion was found to be among the lowest, especially among CD8+ T cells. Antigen specificity was not determined for the clonally expanded peripheral T cells. At doses of 0.1 to 3.0 mg/kg, clonal expansion of both CD4+ and CD8+ T cells in blood was seen between baseline and week 6. After ivuxolimab, expanded clones were on average more numerous among CD8+ T cells than among CD4+ T cells.

On this clone: Its antigen is currently not known. There are no base qualities to consult, and no much larger clone falls within one base.

Patients with a history of autoimmune disease or receiving systemic immunosuppression were excluded from the trial. In every dose cohort, peripheral blood was drawn for TCR sequencing at baseline, cycle 4 day 1, and cycle 7 day 1. The samples were taken from a phase I, first-in-human, multicenter, open-label dose-escalation trial of ivuxolimab. The trial enrolled adults with locally advanced or metastatic head and neck squamous cell, hepatocellular, melanoma or renal cell carcinoma. Before TCR sequencing, CD4+ and CD8+ T cells were separately sorted from peripheral blood. Genomic DNA was isolated from the sorted cells so that the TCRbeta CDR3 region could be sequenced. The immunoSEQ Assay was used for sequencing of TCRbeta CDR3 regions. TCRdb mirrors the immuneACCESS table, restricted to in-frame sequences. Some clones are absent from its copies; in checked studies, under half trace to an unresolved V gene, and the reason for the others is unknown. The sample table holds under 100,000 clones, of which about 92% were seen once. The top ten clones comprise approximately 0.5% of the sample.

Measured from the cysteine to the phenylalanine, the CDR3 is 14 residues long. Only the CDR3 DNA is retained, 42 bases long and in frame from the first base. Trimming at the junction amounts to 4 bases on V and 6 bases on J, and the germline ends lie 15 bases apart. The germline V gene yields SNHLY for CDR1 and FYNNEI for CDR2. The chain is encoded by TRBV2 joined to TRBJ2-5; the D region possibly corresponds to TRBD1 (6 bases align). The sequenced sample was CD4+ or CD8+ T cells sorted from blood, obtained in a trial of the OX40 agonist ivuxolimab. This clonotype was sampled from an adult with an advanced solid tumor such as melanoma, head and neck, liver or kidney cancer. The CDR3 corresponds to CASSVYTGLKTQYF. The DNA sequence follows: TGTGCCAGCAGTGTGTATACAGGGCTGAAGACCCAGTACTTC.